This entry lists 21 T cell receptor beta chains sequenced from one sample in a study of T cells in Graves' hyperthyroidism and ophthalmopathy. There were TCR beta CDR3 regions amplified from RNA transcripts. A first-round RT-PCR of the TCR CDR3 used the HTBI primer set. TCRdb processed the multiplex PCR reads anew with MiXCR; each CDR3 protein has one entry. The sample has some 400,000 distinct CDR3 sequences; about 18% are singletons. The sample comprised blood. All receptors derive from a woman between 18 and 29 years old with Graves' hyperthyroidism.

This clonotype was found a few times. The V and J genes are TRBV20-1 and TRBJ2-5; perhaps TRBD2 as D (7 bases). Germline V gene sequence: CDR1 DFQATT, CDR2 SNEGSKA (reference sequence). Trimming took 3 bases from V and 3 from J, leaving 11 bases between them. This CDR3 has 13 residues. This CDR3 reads CSARRGTKETQYF. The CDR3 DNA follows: TGCAGTGCTAGGAGGGGGACTAAAGAGACCCAGTACTTC.

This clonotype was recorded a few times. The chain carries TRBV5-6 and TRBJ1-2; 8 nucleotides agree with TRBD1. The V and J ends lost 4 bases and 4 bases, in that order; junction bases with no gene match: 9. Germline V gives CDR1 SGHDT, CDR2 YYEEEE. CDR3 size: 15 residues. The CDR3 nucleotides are TGTGCCAGCAGCCCCGGACAGGGCCCCTCCTATGGCTACACCTTC. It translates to CASSPGQGPSYGYTF. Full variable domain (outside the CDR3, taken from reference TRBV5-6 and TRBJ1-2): DAGVTQSPTHLIKTRGQQVTLRCSPKSGHDTVSWYQQALGQGPQFIFQYYEEEERQRGNFPDRFSGHQFPNYSSELNVNALLLGDSALYLCASSPGQGPSYGYTFGSGTRLTVV.

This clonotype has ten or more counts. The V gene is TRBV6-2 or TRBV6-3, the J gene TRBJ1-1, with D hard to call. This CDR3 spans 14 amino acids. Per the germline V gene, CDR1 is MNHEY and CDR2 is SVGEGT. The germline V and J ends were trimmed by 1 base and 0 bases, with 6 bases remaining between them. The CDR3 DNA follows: TGTGCCAGCAGTTACTGGGGTATGAACACTGAAGCTTTCTTT. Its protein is CASSYWGMNTEAFF.

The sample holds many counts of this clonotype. In DNA form, the CDR3 reads TGTGCCAGCAGTGGGGTTTGGCAGCCCCAGCATTTT. The encoded protein is CASSGVWQPQHF. The V gene is TRBV6-2 or TRBV6-3, the J gene TRBJ1-5; D gene unclear. Germline CDR1 reads MNHEY; CDR2 reads SVGEGT. Trimming left V 5 bases short and J 7 bases short, with 9 bases between. The length of the CDR3 is 12 residues.

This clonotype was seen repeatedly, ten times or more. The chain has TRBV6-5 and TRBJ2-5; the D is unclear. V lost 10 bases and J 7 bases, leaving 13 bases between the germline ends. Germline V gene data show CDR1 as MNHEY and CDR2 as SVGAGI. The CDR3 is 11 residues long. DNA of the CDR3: TGTGCCACCGAGGCCCGAGGGACCCAGTACTTC. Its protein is CATEARGTQYF.

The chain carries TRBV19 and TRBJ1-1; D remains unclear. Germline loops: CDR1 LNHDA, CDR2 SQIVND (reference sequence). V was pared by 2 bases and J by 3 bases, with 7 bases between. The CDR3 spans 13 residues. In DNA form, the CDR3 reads TGTGCCAGTAGTATATCTGCAGACACTGAAGCTTTCTTT. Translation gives CASSISADTEAFF.

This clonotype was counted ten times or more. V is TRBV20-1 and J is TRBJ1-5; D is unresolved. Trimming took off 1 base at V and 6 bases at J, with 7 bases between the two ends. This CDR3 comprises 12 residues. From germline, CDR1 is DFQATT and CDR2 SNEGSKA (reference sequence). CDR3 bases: TGCAGTGCTAGAGCCGGCCCTCAGCCCCAGCATTTT. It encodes CSARAGPQPQHF.

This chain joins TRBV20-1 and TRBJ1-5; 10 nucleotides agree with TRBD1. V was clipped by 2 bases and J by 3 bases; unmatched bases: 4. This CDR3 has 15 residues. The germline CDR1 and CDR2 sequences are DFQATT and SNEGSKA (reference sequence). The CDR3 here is CSARRQGANNQPQHF. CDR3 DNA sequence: TGCAGTGCTAGACGACAGGGGGCGAACAATCAGCCCCAGCATTTT.

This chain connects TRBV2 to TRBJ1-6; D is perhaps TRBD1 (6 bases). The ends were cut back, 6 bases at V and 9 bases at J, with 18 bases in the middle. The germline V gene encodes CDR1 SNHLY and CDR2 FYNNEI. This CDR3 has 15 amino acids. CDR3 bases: TGTGCCAGCAGGAAAGACAGGTTCGGCATTTCACCCCTCCACTTT. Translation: CASRKDRFGISPLHF. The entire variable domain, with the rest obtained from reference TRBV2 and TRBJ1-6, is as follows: EPEVTQTPSHQVTQMGQEVILRCVPISNHLYFYWYRQILGQKVEFLVSFYNNEISEKSEIFDDQFSVERPDGSNFTLKIRSTKLEDSAMYFCASRKDRFGISPLHFGNGTRLTVT.

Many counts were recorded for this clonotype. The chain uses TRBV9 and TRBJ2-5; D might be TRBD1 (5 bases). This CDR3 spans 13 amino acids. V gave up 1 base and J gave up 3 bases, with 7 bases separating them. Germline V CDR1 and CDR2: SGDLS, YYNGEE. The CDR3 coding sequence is TGTGCCAGCAGCGTACCGACAGAAGAGACCCAGTACTTC. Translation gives CASSVPTEETQYF.

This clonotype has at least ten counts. This CDR3 reads CASREWGTEAFF. The DNA of the CDR3 is TGTGCCAGCCGGGAGTGGGGCACTGAAGCTTTCTTT. J is TRBJ1-1 and V is TRBV6-5; D unresolved. Germline V lookup: CDR1 MNHEY, CDR2 SVGAGI. Trimming pared 8 bases from V and 4 bases from J, leaving 11 bases between. The CDR3 loop spans 12 amino acids.

The CDR3 nucleotides are TGCGCCAGCAGCTTAGACAGGGGGCTCACTGAAGCTTTCTTT. This sequence encodes CASSLDRGLTEAFF. The chain couples TRBV5-1 to TRBJ1-1, with 10 bases that match TRBD1. V trimming: 2 bases; J trimming: 4 bases; junction bases outside the gene matches: 2. The germline CDR1 and CDR2 sequences are SGHRS and YFSETQ. The CDR3 has 14 amino acids.

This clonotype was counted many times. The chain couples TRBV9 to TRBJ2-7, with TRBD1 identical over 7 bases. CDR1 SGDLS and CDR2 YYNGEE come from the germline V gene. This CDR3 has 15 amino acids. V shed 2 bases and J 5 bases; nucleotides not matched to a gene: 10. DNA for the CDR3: TGTGCCAGCAGCGTCTCGACGACAGGGATGAACGAGCAGTACTTC. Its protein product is CASSVSTTGMNEQYF.

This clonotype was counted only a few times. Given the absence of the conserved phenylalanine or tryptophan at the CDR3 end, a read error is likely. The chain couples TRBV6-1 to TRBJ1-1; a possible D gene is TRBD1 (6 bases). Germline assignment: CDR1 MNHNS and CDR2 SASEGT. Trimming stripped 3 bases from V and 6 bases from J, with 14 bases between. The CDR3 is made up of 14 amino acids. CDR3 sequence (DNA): TGTGCCAGCAGTGACGCCCGCAAGGGGGCTGAAGCTTTCGTT. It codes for CASSDARKGAEAFV.

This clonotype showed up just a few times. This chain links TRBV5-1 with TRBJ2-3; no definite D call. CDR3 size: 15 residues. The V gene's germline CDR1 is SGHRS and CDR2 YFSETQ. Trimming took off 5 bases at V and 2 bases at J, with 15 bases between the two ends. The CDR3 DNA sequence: TGCGCCAGCAGACGGCAGAGACCAGCCACAGATACGCAGTATTTT. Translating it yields CASRRQRPATDTQYF.

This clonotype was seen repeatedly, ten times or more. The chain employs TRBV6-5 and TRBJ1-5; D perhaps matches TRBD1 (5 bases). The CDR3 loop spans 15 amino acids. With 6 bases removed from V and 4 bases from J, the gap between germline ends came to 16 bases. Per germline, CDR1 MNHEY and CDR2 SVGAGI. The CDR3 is CASRRQGDGNQPQHF. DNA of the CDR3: TGTGCCAGCAGGAGACAAGGGGATGGAAATCAGCCCCAGCATTTT.

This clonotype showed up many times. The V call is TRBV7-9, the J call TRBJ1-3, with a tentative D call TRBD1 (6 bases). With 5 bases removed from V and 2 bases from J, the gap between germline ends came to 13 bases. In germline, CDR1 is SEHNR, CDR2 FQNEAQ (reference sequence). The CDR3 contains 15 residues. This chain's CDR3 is CASSRDRITGNTIYF. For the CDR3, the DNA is TGTGCCAGCAGCCGAGACAGGATAACTGGAAACACCATATATTTT.

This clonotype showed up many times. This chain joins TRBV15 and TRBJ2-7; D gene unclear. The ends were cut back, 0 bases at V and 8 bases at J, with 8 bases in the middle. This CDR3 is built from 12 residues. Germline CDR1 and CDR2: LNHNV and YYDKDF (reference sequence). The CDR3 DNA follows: TGTGCCACCAGCAGAGATTTCGAGAAGCAGTACTTC. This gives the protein CATSRDFEKQYF.

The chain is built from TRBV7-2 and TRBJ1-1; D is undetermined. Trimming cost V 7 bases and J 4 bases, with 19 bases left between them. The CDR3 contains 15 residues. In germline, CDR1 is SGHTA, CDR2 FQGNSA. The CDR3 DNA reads TGTGCCAGCACCGTACCCATATCTACCGCCACTGAAGCTTTCTTT. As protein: CASTVPISTATEAFF.

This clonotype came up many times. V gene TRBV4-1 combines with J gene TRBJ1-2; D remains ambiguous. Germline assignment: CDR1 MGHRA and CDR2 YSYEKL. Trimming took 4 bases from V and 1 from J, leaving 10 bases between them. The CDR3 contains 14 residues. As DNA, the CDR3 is TGCGCCAGCAGCCTCGAGGTTAATAACTATGGCTACACCTTC. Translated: CASSLEVNNYGYTF.

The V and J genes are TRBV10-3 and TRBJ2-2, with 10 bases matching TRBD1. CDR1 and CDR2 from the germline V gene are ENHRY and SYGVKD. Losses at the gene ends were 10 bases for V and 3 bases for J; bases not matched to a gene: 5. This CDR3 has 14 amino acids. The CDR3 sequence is CASDRGRDTGELFF. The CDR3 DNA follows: TGTGCCAGCGACAGGGGGCGCGACACCGGGGAGCTGTTTTTT.